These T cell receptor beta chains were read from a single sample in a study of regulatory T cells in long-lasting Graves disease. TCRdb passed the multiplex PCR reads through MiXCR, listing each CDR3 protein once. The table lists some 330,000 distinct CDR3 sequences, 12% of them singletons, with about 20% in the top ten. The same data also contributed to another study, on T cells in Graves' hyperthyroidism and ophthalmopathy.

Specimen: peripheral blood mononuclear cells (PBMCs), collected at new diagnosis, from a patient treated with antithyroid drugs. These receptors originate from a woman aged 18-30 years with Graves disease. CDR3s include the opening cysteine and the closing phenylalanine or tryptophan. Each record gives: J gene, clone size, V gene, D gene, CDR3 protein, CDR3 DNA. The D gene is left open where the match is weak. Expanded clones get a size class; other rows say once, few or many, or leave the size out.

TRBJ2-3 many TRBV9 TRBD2 CASSDPGGFGTDTQYF TGTGCCAGCAGCGACCCCGGGGGGTTTGGCACAGATACGCAGTATTTT
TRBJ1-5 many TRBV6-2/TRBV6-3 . CASSYRQLNQPQHF TGTGCCAGCAGTTACCGGCAGTTAAATCAGCCCCAGCATTTT
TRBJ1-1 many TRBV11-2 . CASSSPWHTEAFF TGTGCCAGCAGCTCTCCGTGGCACACTGAAGCTTTCTTT
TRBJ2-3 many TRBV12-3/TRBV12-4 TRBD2 CASAASGRLGSTDTQYF TGTGCCAGCGCGGCTAGCGGGAGATTGGGGTCCACAGATACGCAGTATTTT
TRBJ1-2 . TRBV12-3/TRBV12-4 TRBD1 CASRMSGTANYGYTF TGTGCCAGCAGGATGAGCGGGACAGCTAACTATGGCTACACCTTC
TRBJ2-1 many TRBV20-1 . CSARSRVATYNEQFF TGCAGTGCTAGGTCGCGAGTCGCGACTTACAATGAGCAGTTCTTC
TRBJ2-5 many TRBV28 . CASSFGAGTSGETQYF TGTGCCAGCAGTTTTGGGGCGGGAACATCCGGAGAGACCCAGTACTTC
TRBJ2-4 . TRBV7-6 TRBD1 CASSLGTDRGRDIQYF TGTGCCAGCAGCTTAGGGACAGACAGGGGCCGGGACATTCAGTACTTC
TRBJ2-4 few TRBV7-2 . CASRSPAERGNIQYF TGTGCCAGCAGATCCCCCGCGGAGAGGGGGAACATTCAGTACTTC
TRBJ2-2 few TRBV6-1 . CASTRDLVTGELFF TGTGCCAGCACACGGGACTTAGTAACCGGGGAGCTGTTTTTT
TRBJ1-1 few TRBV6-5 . CASSYLAQGNTEAFF TGTGCCAGCAGTTACTTAGCACAGGGTAACACTGAAGCTTTCTTT
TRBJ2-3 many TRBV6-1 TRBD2 CASKHGLAGRTDTQYF TGTGCCAGCAAGCATGGACTAGCGGGACGCACAGATACGCAATATTTT
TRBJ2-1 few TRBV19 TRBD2 CASMGWRTSGSTGNEQFF TGTGCCAGTATGGGATGGAGGACTAGCGGGAGTACAGGGAATGAGCAGTTCTTC
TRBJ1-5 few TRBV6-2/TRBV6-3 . CASSEQGFYSNQPQHF TGTGCCAGCAGCGAGCAGGGGTTCTATAGCAATCAGCCCCAGCATTTT
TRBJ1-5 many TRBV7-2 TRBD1 CASSLVSTGAQHF TGTGCCAGCAGCTTAGTTTCCACAGGGGCCCAGCATTTT
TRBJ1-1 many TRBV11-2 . CASSLDGNTEAFF TGTGCCAGCAGTTTGGACGGAAACACTGAAGCTTTCTTT
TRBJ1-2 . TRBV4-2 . CASSQEAGTLNGYTF TGTGCCAGCAGCCAAGAAGCAGGGACCCTCAATGGCTACACCTTC